This T cell receptor (beta chain) is drawn from a study of cytomegalovirus exposure and HLA in healthy donors. Comment on this clone: The antigen is undetermined.

Both 60 Vbeta primers and 13 Jbeta primers went into the PCR. TCRdb keeps only in-frame clones here, not all; method: immunoSEQ multiplex PCR. The table lists 150,000 to 200,000 clones, almost 80% of them singletons, with approximately 6% in the top ten. General observations from the study: For most TCR beta V segments, an earlier analysis put the productive rate at about 87% or about 30% of the time.

The CDR3 runs 16 residues. Germline V CDR1 and CDR2: WSHSY, SAAADI. V gave up 7 bases and J gave up 3 bases; unmatched junction bases: 10. This chain joins TRBV10-2 and TRBJ2-3; 10 bases line up with TRBD2. The TCR comes from a man aged 40-55 years in good health and CMV-seropositive. Sequences were obtained from PBMCs. The CDR3 nucleotides are TGCGCCAGCACCGACCCTCTAGCGGGAGTAACAGATACGCAGTATTTT. It codes for CASTDPLAGVTDTQYF.